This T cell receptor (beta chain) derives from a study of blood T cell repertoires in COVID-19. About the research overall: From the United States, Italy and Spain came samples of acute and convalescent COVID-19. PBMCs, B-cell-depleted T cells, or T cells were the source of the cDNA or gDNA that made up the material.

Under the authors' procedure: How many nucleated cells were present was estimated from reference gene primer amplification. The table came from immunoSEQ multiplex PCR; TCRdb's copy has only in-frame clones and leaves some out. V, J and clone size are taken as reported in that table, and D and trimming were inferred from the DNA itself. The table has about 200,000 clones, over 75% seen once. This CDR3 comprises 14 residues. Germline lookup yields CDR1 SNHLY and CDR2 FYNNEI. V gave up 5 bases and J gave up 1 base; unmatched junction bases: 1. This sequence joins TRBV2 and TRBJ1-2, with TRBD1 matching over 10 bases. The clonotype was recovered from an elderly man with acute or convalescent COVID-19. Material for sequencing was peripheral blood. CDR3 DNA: TGTGCCAGCAGTCGGGACAGGGGTAACTATGGCTACACCTTC. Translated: CASSRDRGNYGYTF. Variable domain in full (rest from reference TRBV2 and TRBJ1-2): EPEVTQTPSHQVTQMGQEVILRCVPISNHLYFYWYRQILGQKVEFLVSFYNNEISEKSEIFDDQFSVERPDGSNFTLKIRSTKLEDSAMYFCASSRDRGNYGYTFGSGTRLTVV.